A selection of T cell receptor beta chains follows, all from one sample in a study of cytomegalovirus exposure and HLA in healthy donors. Data came from immunoSEQ multiplex PCR; TCRdb stores just in-frame clones and leaves some out. The sample has some 200,000 clones; 70% to 85% are singletons. Sequenced input: PBMCs. These receptors all stem from a woman aged 25-40 years in good health and CMV-seropositive. The CDR3 runs from the conserved cysteine through the conserved F or W. Each record gives: V gene, D gene, J gene, clone size, CDR3 DNA, CDR3 protein. The D gene is left open where the match is weak. Where a row states a size, it is once, few, many or the class of an expanded clone; other rows omit it.

TRBV2	-	TRBJ2-2	once	TGTGCCAGCAGTGAACGGAGGGGGCGGACCGGGGAGCTGTTTTTT	CASSERRGRTGELFF
TRBV9	-	TRBJ2-7	-	TGTGCCAGCAGCCCTTGGACTAATTCGGTAGAGCAGTACTTC	CASSPWTNSVEQYF
TRBV5-1	TRBD1	TRBJ2-5	-	TGCGCCAGCAGCCCGACGACAGGACAGGGAAAGACCCAGTACTTC	CASSPTTGQGKTQYF
TRBV5-5	-	TRBJ1-1	-	TGTGCCAGCAGCTTATCCCATTCGGGGAACACTGAAGCTTTCTTT	CASSLSHSGNTEAFF
TRBV27	TRBD2	TRBJ2-1	-	TGTGCCAGCAGTTCTCGCCTTAGCGGGAGGGCCGGCGAGCAGTTCTTC	CASSSRLSGRAGEQFF
TRBV30	TRBD2	TRBJ2-7	-	TGTGCCTGGAGTGCCGGACTAGTCGAGCAGTACTTC	CAWSAGLVEQYF
TRBV11-2	TRBD1	TRBJ1-5	-	TGTGCCAGCAGCTTAGGGACAGGGATCCAGCCCCAGCATTTT	CASSLGTGIQPQHF
TRBV6-5	-	TRBJ2-2	once	TGTGCCAGCAGTTGGGGAGGTTCCACCGGGGAGCTGTTTTTT	CASSWGGSTGELFF
TRBV2	TRBD1	TRBJ1-5	-	TGTGCCAGCAGTGCGACAGGGGTGGATCAGCCCCAGCATTTT	CASSATGVDQPQHF
TRBV2	-	TRBJ1-2	-	TGTGCCAGCAGTGATCGGACACGTGAGATGGACTATGGCTACACCTTC	CASSDRTREMDYGYTF
TRBV28	-	TRBJ2-7	-	TGTGCCAGCAGTTCCCCGTCAGATGGTCCCACCTACGAGCAGTACTTC	CASSSPSDGPTYEQYF
TRBV4-2	TRBD2	TRBJ2-3	-	TGTGCCAGCAGCCAAGATCTATCAACTAGCGGGAGGGTTGATACGCAGTATTTT	CASSQDLSTSGRVDTQYF
TRBV5-6	-	TRBJ2-7	-	TGTGCCAGCAGCGTAGTGTCGCTTTCCTACGAGCAGTACTTC	CASSVVSLSYEQYF
TRBV6-5	-	TRBJ2-7	-	TGTGCCAGCAAGCCACGCTCGCGCGTATCCTACGAGCAGTACTTC	CASKPRSRVSYEQYF
TRBV27	TRBD2	TRBJ2-3	once	TGTGCCAGCAGTTTGGGTTCGGGAGGGTCGGTCACAGATACGCAGTATTTT	CASSLGSGGSVTDTQYF
TRBV28	TRBD1	TRBJ1-4	-	TGTGCCGGACAGGGGGCTGGATCAAGTGAAAAACTGTTTTTT	CAGQGAGSSEKLFF
TRBV30	-	TRBJ1-1	-	TGTGCCTGGAGGGCGGAGAACACTGAAGCTTTCTTT	CAWRAENTEAFF
TRBV6-6	-	TRBJ2-3	-	TGTGCCAGCAGACAGGGCGCAGATACGCAGTATTTT	CASRQGADTQYF
TRBV28	TRBD2	TRBJ2-1	-	TGTGCCAGCAGTTGGGGCGGGAGGGCCAACAATGAGCAGTTCTTC	CASSWGGRANNEQFF
TRBV5-1	TRBD2	TRBJ2-1	-	TGCGCCAGCAGCTGGGGACTAGCGGGTAACAATGAGCAGTTCTTC	CASSWGLAGNNEQFF
TRBV7-2	TRBD2	TRBJ2-3	few	TGTGCCAGCAGCGACCGACTAGCGGGAGGGTTCACAGATACGCAGTATTTT	CASSDRLAGGFTDTQYF
TRBV28	TRBD2	TRBJ2-7	-	TGTGCCACGGGGGGGACTAGCGCACGTTCGCTTTTTTACGAGCAGTACTTC	CATGGTSARSLFYEQYF
TRBV2	-	TRBJ2-3	few	TGTGCCAGCAGGGGCACTGTAAGCACAGATACGCAGTATTTT	CASRGTVSTDTQYF
TRBV6-5	-	TRBJ1-4	-	TGTGCCAGCAGTCGCGGTGGGGGCAAGAATGAAAAACTGTTTTTT	CASSRGGGKNEKLFF
TRBV6-5	-	TRBJ2-7	-	TGTGCCAGCAGTTACGCCAGGGGAAACGAGCAGTACTTC	CASSYARGNEQYF
TRBV10-1	TRBD1	TRBJ1-2	-	TGCGCCAGCTCGCAGGGGGATGGCTACACCTTC	CASSQGDGYTF
TRBV5-1	TRBD2	TRBJ2-5	-	TGCGCCAGCACCGCAGAGACTAGCGGGGGGGAGACCCAGTACTTC	CASTAETSGGETQYF
TRBV18	-	TRBJ1-5	few	TGTGCCAGCTCACACGGGAGCCGGGACTTTAATCAGCCCCAGCATTTT	CASSHGSRDFNQPQHF
TRBV11-1	-	TRBJ2-5	-	TGTGCCAGCAGCTTGGGGAACGCAGGGCCCCAAGAGACCCAGTACTTC	CASSLGNAGPQETQYF
TRBV9	TRBD2	TRBJ2-7	-	TGTGCCAGCAGCGGAAGCGGGAGGATGTACGAGCAGTACTTC	CASSGSGRMYEQYF
TRBV5-8	-	TRBJ2-2	-	TGTGCCAGCAGCCTGGACTCTGTTAACACCGGGGAGCTGTTTTTT	CASSLDSVNTGELFF
TRBV7-8	TRBD1	TRBJ1-1	-	TGTGCCAGCAGCTTAGGGGGGGAGACAGGGTCCTCTGGTTTCTTT	CASSLGGETGSSGFF
TRBV27	TRBD1	TRBJ2-2	-	TGTGCCAGCAGCATACGAAGGACAGGGTTGTTTGACGTCAGCGCCGGGGAGCTGTTTTTT	CASSIRRTGLFDVSAGELFF
TRBV11-3	-	TRBJ2-7	-	TGTGCCAGCTTGGGTACGGAGCCCTACGAGCAGTACTTC	CASLGTEPYEQYF
TRBV5-1	-	TRBJ1-1	few	TGCGCCAGCAGCTGGGGGGAGACTGAAGCTTTCTTT	CASSWGETEAFF
TRBV4-1	-	TRBJ1-1	-	TGCGCCAGCAGCCAAGATTGGACAACTGAAGCTTTCTTT	CASSQDWTTEAFF
TRBV5-1	-	TRBJ2-7	-	TGCGCCAGCAGCTTGATCCGGGGTTCGGCCGAGCAGTACTTC	CASSLIRGSAEQYF
TRBV4-2	-	TRBJ2-3	-	TGTGCCAGCAGCCCAGTCGGCGGGCACACAGATACGCAGTATTTT	CASSPVGGHTDTQYF
TRBV6-5	-	TRBJ1-5	-	TGTGCCAGCGGGGAACAGGTGAATCAGCCCCAGCATTTT	CASGEQVNQPQHF
TRBV2	TRBD1	TRBJ1-4	-	TGTGCCGTACAGGGGGGAGGTGAAAAACTGTTTTTT	CAVQGGGEKLFF
TRBV5-1	-	TRBJ1-1	-	TGCGCCAGCAGCTCGGACACTCCTAACACTGAAGCTTTCTTT	CASSSDTPNTEAFF
TRBV2	TRBD1	TRBJ1-5	-	TGTGCCAGCAGTGAGACAGGGATAAATCAGCCCCAGCATTTT	CASSETGINQPQHF
TRBV7-8	TRBD2	TRBJ2-1	once	TGTGCCAGCAGCTTAGCAGGGACTAGTTCCAATGAGCAGTTCTTC	CASSLAGTSSNEQFF
TRBV14	-	TRBJ1-2	-	TGTGCCAGCAGCCAAGAAACATTTCCGGGCTATGGCTACACCTTC	CASSQETFPGYGYTF
TRBV7-9	-	TRBJ1-3	-	TGTGCCAGCAGTGATAGTGGAGGGAGGAACACCATATATTTT	CASSDSGGRNTIYF
TRBV27	TRBD1	TRBJ1-5	-	TGTGCCAGCAGTTCGCAGGGGGCGGGCAATCAGCCCCAGCATTTT	CASSSQGAGNQPQHF
TRBV28	TRBD1	TRBJ2-7	-	TGTGCCAGCAGTTTAGGGGGACAGGGGATCGACGAGCAGTACTTC	CASSLGGQGIDEQYF
TRBV7-2	TRBD2	TRBJ2-3	-	TGTGCCAGCAGCTCCCGAAGCGGGAGGGGTAGTGGCACAGATACGCAGTATTTT	CASSSRSGRGSGTDTQYF
TRBV28	-	TRBJ1-5	-	TGTGCCAGCAGTTTTCCGGGCGGGGGCAATCAGCCCCAGCATTTT	CASSFPGGGNQPQHF
TRBV7-2	-	TRBJ2-3	-	TGTGCCAGCAGCCGAATCGGAGATACGCAGTATTTT	CASSRIGDTQYF
TRBV5-6	-	TRBJ2-6	-	TGTGCCAGCAGCTTAGCCTCTGGGGCCAACGTCCTGACTTTC	CASSLASGANVLTF